Included here is one T cell receptor beta chain sequence, with context. Its antigen remains unknown. The sample comes from a study of T cell repertoires in ileal Crohn's disease. About the study: M0 samples are biopsies from inflamed ileum in the resection specimen. General observations from the study: Clonality above 26.8% at surgery always came with endoscopic recurrence.

With V trimmed by 6 bases and J by 3 bases, 7 bases remained unmatched. Germline V lookup: CDR1 KGHSH, CDR2 LQKENI. There are 15 residues in the CDR3. Profiling relied on immunoSEQ multiplex PCR, and the TCRdb table lists in-frame clones only, not all of them. The data hold 13,000 to 15,000 clones, with roughly 80% observed a single time. Specified time point: inflamed ileum from the surgical specimen. The rearrangement links TRBV18 to TRBJ2-2, with 7 bases lining up with TRBD1. The sequence was obtained from an adult with Crohn's disease. Source material: ileal tissue. The CDR3 reads CASSPQTGYTGELFF. DNA for the CDR3: TGTGCCAGCTCCCCGCAGACAGGGTACACCGGGGAGCTGTTTTTT.